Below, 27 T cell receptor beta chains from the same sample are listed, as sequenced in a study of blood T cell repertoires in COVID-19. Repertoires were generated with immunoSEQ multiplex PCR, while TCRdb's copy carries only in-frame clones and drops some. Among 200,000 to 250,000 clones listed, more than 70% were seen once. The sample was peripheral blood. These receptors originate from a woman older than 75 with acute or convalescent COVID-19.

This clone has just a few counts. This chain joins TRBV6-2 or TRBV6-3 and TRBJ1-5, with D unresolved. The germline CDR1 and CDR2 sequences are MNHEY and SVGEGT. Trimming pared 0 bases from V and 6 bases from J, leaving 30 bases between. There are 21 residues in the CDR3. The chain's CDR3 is CASSYSLSVGVGMELFQPQHF. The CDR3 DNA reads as TGTGCCAGCAGTTACTCTTTGTCGGTCGGGGTTGGAATGGAGTTATTTCAGCCCCAGCATTTT.

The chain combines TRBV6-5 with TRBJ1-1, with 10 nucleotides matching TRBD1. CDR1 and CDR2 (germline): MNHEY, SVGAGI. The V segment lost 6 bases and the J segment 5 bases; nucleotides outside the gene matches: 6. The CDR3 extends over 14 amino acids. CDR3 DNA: TGTGCCAGCAGATCGGGACAGGGGAGAACTGAAGCTTTCTTT. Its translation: CASRSGQGRTEAFF.

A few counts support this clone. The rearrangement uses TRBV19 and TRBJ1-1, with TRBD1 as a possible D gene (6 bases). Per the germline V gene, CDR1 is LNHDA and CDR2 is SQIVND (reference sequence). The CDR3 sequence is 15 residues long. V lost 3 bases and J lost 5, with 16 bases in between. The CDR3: CASSIRGVIRTEAFF. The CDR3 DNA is TGTGCCAGTAGTATCAGGGGTGTAATAAGGACTGAAGCTTTCTTT.

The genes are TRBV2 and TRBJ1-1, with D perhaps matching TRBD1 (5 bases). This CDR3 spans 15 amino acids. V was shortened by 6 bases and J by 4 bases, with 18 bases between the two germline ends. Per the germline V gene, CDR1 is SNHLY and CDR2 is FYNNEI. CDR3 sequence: CASRAGRRDSTEAFF. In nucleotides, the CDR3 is TGTGCCAGCAGGGCGGGACGGAGGGATTCCACTGAAGCTTTCTTT.

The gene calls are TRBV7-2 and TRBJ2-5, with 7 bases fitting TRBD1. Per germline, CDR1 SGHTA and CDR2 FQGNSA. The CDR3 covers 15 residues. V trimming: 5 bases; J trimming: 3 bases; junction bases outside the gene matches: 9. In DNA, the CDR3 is TGTGCCAGCAGCCCCCGGGACAGACCCAAAGAGACCCAGTACTTC. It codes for CASSPRDRPKETQYF.

The CDR3 sequence: CASSQDRGTYNEQFF. CDR3 in DNA: TGTGCCAGCAGCCAGGACAGGGGAACCTACAATGAGCAGTTCTTC. This chain links TRBV6-2 or TRBV6-3 with TRBJ2-1; TRBD1 agrees at 9 bases. Looked up from germline, CDR1 is MNHEY and CDR2 is SVGEGT. The CDR3 consists of 15 residues. With V trimmed by 6 bases and J by 2 bases, 5 bases remained unmatched.

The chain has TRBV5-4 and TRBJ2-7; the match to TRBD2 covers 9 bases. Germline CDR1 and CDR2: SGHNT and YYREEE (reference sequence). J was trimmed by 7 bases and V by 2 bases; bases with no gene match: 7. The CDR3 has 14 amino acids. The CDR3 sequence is CASSFRPAGGEQYF. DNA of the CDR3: TGTGCCAGCAGCTTTAGGCCCGCGGGGGGGGAGCAGTACTTC.

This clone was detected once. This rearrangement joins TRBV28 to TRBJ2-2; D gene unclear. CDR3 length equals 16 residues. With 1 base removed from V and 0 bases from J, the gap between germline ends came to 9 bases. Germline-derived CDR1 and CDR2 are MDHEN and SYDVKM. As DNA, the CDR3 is TGTGCCAGCAGTTTATCAGTGTTCCCGAACACCGGGGAGCTGTTTTTT. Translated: CASSLSVFPNTGELFF.

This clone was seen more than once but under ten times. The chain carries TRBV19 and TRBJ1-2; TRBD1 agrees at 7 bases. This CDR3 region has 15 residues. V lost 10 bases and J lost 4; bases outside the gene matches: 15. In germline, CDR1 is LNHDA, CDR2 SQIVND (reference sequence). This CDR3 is CATKDQAGTVYGYTF. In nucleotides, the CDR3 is TGTGCCACTAAAGACCAAGCCGGGACAGTCTATGGCTACACCTTC.

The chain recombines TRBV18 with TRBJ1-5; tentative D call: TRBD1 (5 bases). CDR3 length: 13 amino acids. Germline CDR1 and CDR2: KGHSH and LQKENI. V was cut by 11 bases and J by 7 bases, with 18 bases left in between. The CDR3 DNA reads TGTGCCGGATCCGCGGGGGACGGGCAGCCCCAGCATTTT. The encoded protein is CAGSAGDGQPQHF.

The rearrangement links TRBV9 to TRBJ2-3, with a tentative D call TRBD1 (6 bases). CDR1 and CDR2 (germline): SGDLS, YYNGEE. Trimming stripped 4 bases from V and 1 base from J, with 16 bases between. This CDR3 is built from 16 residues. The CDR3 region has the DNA TGTGCCAGCAGCACCGTAGGGGGAATGGGCACAGATACGCAGTATTTT. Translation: CASSTVGGMGTDTQYF.

DNA of the CDR3: TGTGCCAGCAGCCCATACACCGGGGAGCTGTTTTTT. It codes for CASSPYTGELFF. The rearrangement links TRBV11-1 to TRBJ2-2; D remains unclear. V lost 5 bases and J 3 bases, leaving 4 bases between the germline ends. Germline V CDR1 and CDR2: SGHAT, FQDESV (reference sequence). The CDR3 is 12 amino acids.

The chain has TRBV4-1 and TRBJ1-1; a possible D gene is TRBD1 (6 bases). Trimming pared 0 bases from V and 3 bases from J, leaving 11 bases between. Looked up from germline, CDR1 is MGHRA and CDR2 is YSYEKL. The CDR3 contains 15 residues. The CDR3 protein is CASSQDPYRDTEAFF. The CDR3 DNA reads TGCGCCAGCAGCCAAGACCCATACAGGGACACTGAAGCTTTCTTT.

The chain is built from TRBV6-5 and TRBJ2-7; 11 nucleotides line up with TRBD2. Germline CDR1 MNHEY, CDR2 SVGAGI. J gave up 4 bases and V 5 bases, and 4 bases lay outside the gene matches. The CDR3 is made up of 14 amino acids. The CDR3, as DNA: TGTGCCAGCAGTCAGACTAGCGGGGCTTACGAGCAGTACTTC. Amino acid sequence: CASSQTSGAYEQYF.

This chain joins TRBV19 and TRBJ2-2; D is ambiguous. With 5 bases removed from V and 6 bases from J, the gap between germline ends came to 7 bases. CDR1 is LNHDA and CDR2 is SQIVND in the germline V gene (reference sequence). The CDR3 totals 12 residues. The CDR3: CASSQFPGELFF. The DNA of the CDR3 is TGTGCCAGTAGTCAATTCCCCGGGGAGCTGTTTTTT.

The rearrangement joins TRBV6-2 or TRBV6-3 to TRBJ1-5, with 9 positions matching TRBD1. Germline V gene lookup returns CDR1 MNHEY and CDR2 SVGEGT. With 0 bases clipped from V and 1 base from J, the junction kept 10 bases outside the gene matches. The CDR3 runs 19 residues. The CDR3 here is CASSYSMGQGANSNQPQHF. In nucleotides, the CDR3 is TGTGCCAGCAGTTACTCTATGGGACAGGGCGCCAACAGCAATCAGCCCCAGCATTTT.

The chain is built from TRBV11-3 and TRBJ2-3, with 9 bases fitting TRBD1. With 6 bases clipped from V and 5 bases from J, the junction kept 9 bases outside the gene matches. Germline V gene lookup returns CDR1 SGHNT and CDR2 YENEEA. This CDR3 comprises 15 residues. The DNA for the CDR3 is TGTGCCAGCAGGTCCAGGACAGGGGTGGAAGATACGCAGTATTTT. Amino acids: CASRSRTGVEDTQYF.

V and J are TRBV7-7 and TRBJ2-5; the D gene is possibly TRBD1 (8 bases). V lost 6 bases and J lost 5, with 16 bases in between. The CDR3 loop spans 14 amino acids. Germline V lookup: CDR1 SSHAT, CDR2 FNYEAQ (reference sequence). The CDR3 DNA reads TGTGCCAGCAGTCGAGGACAGGGAGGGGAGACCCAGTACTTC. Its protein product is CASSRGQGGETQYF.

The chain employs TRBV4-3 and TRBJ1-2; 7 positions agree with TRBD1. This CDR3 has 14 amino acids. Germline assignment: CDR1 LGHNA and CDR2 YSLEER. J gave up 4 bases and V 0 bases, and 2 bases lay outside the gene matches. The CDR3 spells CASSQETGLYGYTF. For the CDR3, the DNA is TGCGCCAGCAGCCAAGAGACAGGGCTCTATGGCTACACCTTC.

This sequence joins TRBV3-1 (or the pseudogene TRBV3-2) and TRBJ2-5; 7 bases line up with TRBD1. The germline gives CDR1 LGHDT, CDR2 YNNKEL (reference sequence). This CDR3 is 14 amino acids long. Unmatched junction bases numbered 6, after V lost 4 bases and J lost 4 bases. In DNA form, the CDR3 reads TGTGCCAGCAGCCGGAATACAGGGGTAGAGACCCAGTACTTC. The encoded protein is CASSRNTGVETQYF.

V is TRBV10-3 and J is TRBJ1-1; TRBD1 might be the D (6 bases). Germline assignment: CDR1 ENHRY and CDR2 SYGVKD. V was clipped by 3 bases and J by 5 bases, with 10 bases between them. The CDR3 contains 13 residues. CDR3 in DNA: TGTGCCATCAGTGATCAGGGGTCTACTGAAGCTTTCTTT. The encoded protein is CAISDQGSTEAFF.

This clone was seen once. CDR3 sequence (DNA): TGTGCCAGCAGCCCGGACTCCCGCCCCTACGAGCAGTACTTC. Protein sequence: CASSPDSRPYEQYF. The chain recombines TRBV13 with TRBJ2-7; D is perhaps TRBD2 (5 bases). With 5 bases removed from V and 2 bases from J, the gap between germline ends came to 13 bases. The CDR3 runs 14 residues. Germline-derived CDR1 and CDR2 are PRHDT and FYEKMQ (reference sequence).

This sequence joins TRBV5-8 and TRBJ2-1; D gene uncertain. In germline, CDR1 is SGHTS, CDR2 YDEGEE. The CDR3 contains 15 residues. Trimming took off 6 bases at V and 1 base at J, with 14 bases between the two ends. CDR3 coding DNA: TGTGCCAGCACTCCTAGGATTACGTCCTACAATGAGCAGTTCTTC. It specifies CASTPRITSYNEQFF.

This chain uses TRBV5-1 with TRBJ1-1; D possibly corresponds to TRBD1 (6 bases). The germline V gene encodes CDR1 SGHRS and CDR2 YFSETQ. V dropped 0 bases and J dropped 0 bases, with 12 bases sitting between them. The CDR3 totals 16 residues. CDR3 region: CASSLGTETMNTEAFF. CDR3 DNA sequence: TGCGCCAGCAGCTTGGGGACAGAAACAATGAACACTGAAGCTTTCTTT.

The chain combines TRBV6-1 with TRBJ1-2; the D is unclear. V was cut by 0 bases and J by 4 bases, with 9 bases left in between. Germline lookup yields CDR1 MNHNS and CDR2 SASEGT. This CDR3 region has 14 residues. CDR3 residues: CASSEASTSYGYTF. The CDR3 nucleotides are TGTGCCAGCAGTGAAGCCAGTACAAGCTATGGCTACACCTTC.

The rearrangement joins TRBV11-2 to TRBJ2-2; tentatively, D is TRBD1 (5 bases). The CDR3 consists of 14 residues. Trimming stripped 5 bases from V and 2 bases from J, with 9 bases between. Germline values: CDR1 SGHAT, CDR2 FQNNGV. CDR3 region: CASSPRGNTGELFF. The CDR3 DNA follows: TGTGCCAGCAGCCCTAGGGGCAACACCGGGGAGCTGTTTTTT.

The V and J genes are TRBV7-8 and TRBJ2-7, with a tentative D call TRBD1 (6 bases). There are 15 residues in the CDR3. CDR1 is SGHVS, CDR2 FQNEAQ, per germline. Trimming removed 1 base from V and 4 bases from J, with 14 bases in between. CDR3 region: CASSLGPGTSYEQYF. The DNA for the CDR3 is TGTGCCAGCAGCTTAGGTCCCGGGACATCGTACGAGCAGTACTTC.